A selection of T cell receptor beta chains follows, all from one sample in a study of response to subunit inactivated influenza vaccine. Via MiXCR, TCRdb re-called the RT-PCR reads, giving one row per CDR3 protein. The sample lists 530,000 or so distinct CDR3 sequences, 10% to 15% seen once, with about 10% in the top ten. This material consisted of PBMCs from blood, taken on the day of vaccination. The source of these receptors is a man aged 50-60 years who received an inactivated influenza vaccine. The CDR3 runs from the conserved cysteine through the conserved F or W. D genes are given only for firm matches. Only part of the rows carry a size: once, few, many, or a class if the clone is expanded.

clone size	J gene	D gene	V gene	CDR3 DNA	CDR3 protein
many	TRBJ2-1	TRBD1	TRBV9	TGTGCCAGCAGCGAAACAGGGGGATTCACCTACAATGAGCAGTTCTTC	CASSETGGFTYNEQFF
few	TRBJ2-7	TRBD1	TRBV28	TGTGCCAGCAGCAATCCGGGACAGGGGGATCTAGGGCAGTACTTC	CASSNPGQGDLGQYF
-	TRBJ2-2	TRBD1	TRBV4-1	TGCGCCAGCAGCCCCAACGACAGGGGGGTACGGGAGCTGTTTTTT	CASSPNDRGVRELFF
few	TRBJ2-2	TRBD2	TRBV5-1	TGCGCCAGCAGCACGACTAGCGCCACCGGGGAGCTGTTTTTT	CASSTTSATGELFF
-	TRBJ2-7	TRBD1	TRBV2	TGTGCCAGCACCAGGGACAGGTACTCCTACGAGCAGTACTTC	CASTRDRYSYEQYF
few	TRBJ2-7	TRBD2	TRBV7-8	TGTGCCAGCAGCCCCGACCGCTTGCCCCGGACTAGCGGGGGGGCCTACGAGCAGTACTTC	CASSPDRLPRTSGGAYEQYF
few	TRBJ2-2	-	TRBV5-1	TGCGCCAGCAGCTTGGTGGCCCCCGACGGGGAGCTGTTTTTT	CASSLVAPDGELFF
many	TRBJ2-1	TRBD2	TRBV9	TGTGCCAGCAGCGCAGGTGGGGGGGACAATGAGCAGTTCTTC	CASSAGGGDNEQFF
-	TRBJ1-1	-	TRBV5-1	TGCGCCAGCAGCTCCGCCATTGAAGCTTTCTTT	CASSSAIEAFF
-	TRBJ2-2	TRBD2	TRBV4-2	TGTGCCAGCAGCCAGAGGACTAGCGGGACTACGGGGGAGCTGTTTTTT	CASSQRTSGTTGELFF
-	TRBJ2-1	TRBD2	TRBV4-1	TGCGCCAGCAGCCAAGCGCCGGGACTAGTCTCTGATGAGCAGTTCTTC	CASSQAPGLVSDEQFF
few	TRBJ2-3	-	TRBV7-2	TGTGCCAGCTCCAGTACGGGTCCCAGGGTGGCAGATACGCAGTATTTT	CASSSTGPRVADTQYF
few	TRBJ2-1	-	TRBV7-2	TGTGCCAGCAGCTTTGGCCGCTCCTACAATGAGCAGTTCTTC	CASSFGRSYNEQFF
-	TRBJ2-5	TRBD1	TRBV6-5	TGTGCCAGCAGTTACGGGGACAGTAGAGAGACCCAGTACTTC	CASSYGDSRETQYF
few	TRBJ1-4	-	TRBV5-1	TGCGCCAGCAGCTTGGACCCCCAAGGTCTGGCTAATGAAAAACTGTTTTTT	CASSLDPQGLANEKLFF
-	TRBJ2-5	TRBD1	TRBV5-5	TGTGCCAGCAGCTTCTGGCCGGACAGGAGTGAGACCCAGTACTTC	CASSFWPDRSETQYF
few	TRBJ1-1	-	TRBV2	TGTGCCAGCAGGCAAGACACCACAGGGCTCACTGAAGCTTTCTTT	CASRQDTTGLTEAFF
-	TRBJ2-2	-	TRBV7-2	TGTGCCAGCAGCCTAGACAGGAGGGGCGGGGAGCTGTTTTTT	CASSLDRRGGELFF
-	TRBJ2-2	TRBD1	TRBV12-3/TRBV12-4	TGTGCCAGCAGCCCAAGGACAGGGGGCGGCGGGGAGCTGTTTTTT	CASSPRTGGGGELFF
-	TRBJ2-7	-	TRBV5-1	TGCGCCAGCAGCTTGGGAGTAGGGGGGACCTACGAGCAGTACTTC	CASSLGVGGTYEQYF
-	TRBJ2-4	-	TRBV4-2	TGTGCCAGCAGCCAAACGGACGATCTAGCCAAAAACATTCAGTACTTC	CASSQTDDLAKNIQYF
many	TRBJ1-2	-	TRBV7-2	TGTGCCAGCAGCTCACCCATAGGGGTATATTATGGCTACACCTTC	CASSSPIGVYYGYTF
-	TRBJ2-3	TRBD2	TRBV6-5	TGTGCCAGCAGTTACTGGAGCGGGGCGGACACAGATACGCAGTATTTT	CASSYWSGADTDTQYF
few	TRBJ1-1	-	TRBV9	TGTGCCAGCAGCGAGCACCCGGGACTAGAATCTTTCTTT	CASSEHPGLESFF
-	TRBJ1-2	-	TRBV3-1	TGTGCCAGCAGCGTCACAGGCGCAGCAGGTCGACGGGGCTACACCTTC	CASSVTGAAGRRGYTF
many	TRBJ2-3	TRBD1	TRBV12-3/TRBV12-4	TGTGCCAGCGACAGGGGACGCACAGATACGCAGTATTTT	CASDRGRTDTQYF
few	TRBJ2-5	TRBD1	TRBV12-3/TRBV12-4	TGTGCCAGCAGCCTAGGGACAGTACCCCAAGAGACCCAGTACTTC	CASSLGTVPQETQYF
few	TRBJ2-5	-	TRBV20-1	TGCAGTGCTAGGGTATTGGGGTGGGATTGGGAGACCCAGTACTTC	CSARVLGWDWETQYF
-	TRBJ1-5	-	TRBV5-6	TGTGCCAGCAGCTTGTTGAATCAGCCCCAGCATTTT	CASSLLNQPQHF
-	TRBJ2-7	-	TRBV6-1	TGTGCCAGCAGTGAACATAGGACCGAGCAGTACTTC	CASSEHRTEQYF
few	TRBJ2-5	-	TRBV18	TGTGCCAGCTCAACCGGGACGGCGTTATTAGCGACCCAGTACTTC	CASSTGTALLATQYF
few	TRBJ2-7	-	TRBV2	TGTGCCAGCAGTGATGGTCGGGTCGAGCAGTACTTC	CASSDGRVEQYF
few	TRBJ2-7	-	TRBV4-2	TGTGCCAGCAGCCGCTCGCGGGCCCAAATGGACGAGCAGTACTTC	CASSRSRAQMDEQYF
few	TRBJ2-3	-	TRBV28	TGTGCCAGCAGTGGACGTGCTAGCTTCACAGATACGCAGTATTTT	CASSGRASFTDTQYF
few	TRBJ2-5	-	TRBV7-9	TGTGCCAGCAGCTTAGGATATGGGTACGAGACCCAGTACTTC	CASSLGYGYETQYF
-	TRBJ2-5	-	TRBV24-1	TGTGCCACCAGTGGCCGGGACGGGGGATTCCAAGAGACCCAGTACTTC	CATSGRDGGFQETQYF
many	TRBJ2-3	-	TRBV11-2	TGTGCCAGCAGCTACCCGCGGGACCCTGGGGATACGCAGTATTTT	CASSYPRDPGDTQYF
many	TRBJ1-6	TRBD1	TRBV27	TGTGCCAGCAGTTTACAGGGGGCCGATAATTCACCCCTCCACTTT	CASSLQGADNSPLHF